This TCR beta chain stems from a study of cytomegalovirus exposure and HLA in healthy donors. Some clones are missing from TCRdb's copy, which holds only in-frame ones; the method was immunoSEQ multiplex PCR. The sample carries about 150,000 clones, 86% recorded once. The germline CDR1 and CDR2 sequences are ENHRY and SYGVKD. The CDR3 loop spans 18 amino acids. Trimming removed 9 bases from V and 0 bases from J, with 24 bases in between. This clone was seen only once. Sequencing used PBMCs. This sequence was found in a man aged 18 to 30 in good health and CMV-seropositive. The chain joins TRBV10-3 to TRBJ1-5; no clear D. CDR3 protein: CAISDQEEGTYSNQPQHF. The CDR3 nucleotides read TGTGCCATTTCCGATCAGGAGGAGGGCACCTATAGCAATCAGCCCCAGCATTTT.